The 12 T cell receptor beta chains below were found in one sample sequenced in a study of STAT5B mutations in CD4+ large granular lymphocyte leukemia. Clones were sequenced by immunoSEQ multiplex PCR, and TCRdb holds only the in-frame ones, with some missing. The sample includes tens of thousands of clones, 70% to 75% seen only once; the top ten take 3% to 3.5%. The specimen sequenced was CD4+ T cells from blood buffy coats. These receptors came from a human donor in good health.

V usage is TRBV19 and J usage is TRBJ2-3, with a weak D call TRBD1 (5 bases). The V gene's germline CDR1 is LNHDA and CDR2 SQIVND (reference sequence). The CDR3 consists of 14 residues. V lost 5 bases to trimming and J lost 1 base, with 10 bases between them. The CDR3 DNA is TGTGCCAGTAGTTGGGGCAGGGGCACAGATACGCAGTATTTT. It translates to CASSWGRGTDTQYF. The variable domain in full, completed from reference TRBV19 and TRBJ2-3, reads DGGITQSPKYLFRKEGQNVTLSCEQNLNHDAMYWYRQDPGQGLRLIYYSQIVNDFQKGDIAEGYSVSREKKESFPLTVTSAQKNPTAFYLCASSWGRGTDTQYFGPGTRLTVL.

The rearrangement joins TRBV2 to TRBJ2-1, with D hard to call. CDR3 length: 13 amino acids. V lost 6 bases and J lost 6, with 12 bases in between. Germline V gene lookup returns CDR1 SNHLY and CDR2 FYNNEI. The CDR3 loop is CASRTTLGNEQFF. The CDR3 DNA is TGTGCCAGCAGAACCACCTTAGGCAATGAGCAGTTCTTC.

V is TRBV7-8 and J is TRBJ1-2; unclear D gene. Trimming removed 0 bases at V and 7 bases at J, with 18 bases between. CDR3 length: 16 residues. From germline, CDR1 is SGHVS and CDR2 FQNEAQ. CDR3 nucleotides: TGTGCCAGCAGCTTAGCCCGATTAGCCTGGACTGGTGGCTACACCTTC. It encodes CASSLARLAWTGGYTF.

This chain connects TRBV30 to TRBJ2-2; no definite D call. V was trimmed by 2 bases and J by 5 bases, leaving 6 bases between them. Per germline, CDR1 GTSNPN and CDR2 SVGIG (reference sequence). The length of the CDR3 is 12 residues. CDR3: CAWSRETGELFF. The DNA for the CDR3 is TGTGCCTGGAGTCGAGAAACCGGGGAGCTGTTTTTT.

J is TRBJ1-6 and V is TRBV6-5; 8 bases line up with TRBD1. J lost 2 bases, V lost 8 bases, and 5 bases had no gene match. Germline lookup yields CDR1 MNHEY and CDR2 SVGAGI. The CDR3 runs 15 residues. The CDR3, as DNA: TGTGCCAGCGGACAGGGAGGGACCTATAATTCACCCCTCCACTTT. This gives the protein CASGQGGTYNSPLHF.

The V call is TRBV6-8, the J call TRBJ2-3; 12 bases map to TRBD2. The CDR3 sequence is 18 residues long. Germline assignment: CDR1 MNHGY and CDR2 SAAAGT. Trimming took 1 base from V and 4 from J; bases not matched to a gene: 9. The CDR3 here is CASSYFASGRDWADTQYF. The CDR3 nucleotides read TGTGCCAGCAGTTACTTCGCTAGCGGGAGGGATTGGGCAGATACGCAGTATTTT.

This rearrangement joins TRBV9 to TRBJ2-1; D may be TRBD1 (5 bases). V shed 3 bases and J shed 9 bases, with 16 bases lying between them. The V gene's germline CDR1 is SGDLS and CDR2 YYNGEE. The CDR3 length is 14 residues. CDR3: CASSGTNVAAEQFF. Here the CDR3 DNA reads TGTGCCAGCAGCGGGACAAACGTTGCCGCTGAGCAGTTCTTC. Full variable domain (remainder filled in from reference TRBV9 and TRBJ2-1): DSGVTQTPKHLITATGQRVTLRCSPRSGDLSVYWYQQSLDQGLQFLIQYYNGEERAKGNILERFSAQQFPDLHSELNLSSLELGDSALYFCASSGTNVAAEQFFGPGTRLTVL.

V usage is TRBV12-5 and J usage is TRBJ2-2, with D perhaps assigned TRBD1 or TRBD2 (5 bases each). V was cut by 2 bases and J by 6 bases, with 16 bases left in between. Germline V CDR1 and CDR2: LGHNT, FRNRAP. The CDR3 sequence is 16 residues long. The CDR3 DNA follows: TGTGCTAGTGGTTTGAAGCTAGCAGGGAAGTCCGGGGAGCTGTTTTTT. It encodes CASGLKLAGKSGELFF.

This clone was seen more than once but under ten times. This chain joins TRBV2 and TRBJ1-6; tentative D call: TRBD1 (5 bases). There are 14 residues in the CDR3. Germline values: CDR1 SNHLY, CDR2 FYNNEI. Trimming removed 6 bases at V and 7 bases at J, with 13 bases between. CDR3 bases: TGTGCCAGCAGAGCGGGACTTACCAATTCACCCCTCCACTTT. Protein sequence: CASRAGLTNSPLHF.

This clone showed up just once. The chain recombines TRBV30 with TRBJ2-7; 7 bases agree with TRBD1. The CDR3 has 13 residues. Germline assignment: CDR1 GTSNPN and CDR2 SVGIG (reference sequence). Trimming cost V 5 bases and J 2 bases; bases outside gene matches: 6. Here the CDR3 DNA reads TGTGCCTGGGGGACCGGGACAGCCTACGAGCAGTACTTC. Its translation: CAWGTGTAYEQYF.

This clone was observed a handful of times. The V gene is TRBV30, the J gene TRBJ1-6; 8 bases align to TRBD1. This CDR3 region has 15 residues. Trimming removed 2 bases from V and 9 bases from J; junction bases left unmatched: 9. Germline lookup yields CDR1 GTSNPN and CDR2 SVGIG (reference sequence). The CDR3 spells CAWSTGQGSISPLHF. The CDR3 nucleotides are TGTGCCTGGAGTACAGGACAGGGATCGATTTCACCCCTCCACTTT.

The V and J genes are TRBV18 and TRBJ2-7, with D maybe TRBD2 (5 bases). With 3 bases removed from V and 2 bases from J, the gap between germline ends came to 14 bases. CDR1 and CDR2 (germline): KGHSH, LQKENI. The CDR3 is made up of 15 amino acids. The CDR3 sequence is CASSPGSASTYEQYF. The CDR3 coding sequence is TGTGCCAGCTCACCGGGGAGCGCGAGCACCTACGAGCAGTACTTC.